This TCR beta chain was obtained from a study of beta chain features in type 1 diabetes. Notes on the study in general: All four CD4+ subsets of Type 1 diabetes patients contained TCRB CDR3s that were moderately but significantly shorter.

CD4+ naive, central memory, regulatory and stem cell-like memory subsets were isolated by sorting on CD45RO/CCR7/CD25/CD127/CD95/CD27. Comment on this clone: Its antigen is undetermined.

CDR1 and CDR2 (germline): SEHNR, FQNEAQ (reference sequence). V was pared by 5 bases and J by 0 bases, with 13 bases between. The CDR3 has 16 residues. Expressed TCRB transcripts were sequenced after all isolated RNA was converted to cDNA. The repertoire was sequenced with immunoSEQ multiplex PCR; TCRdb's copy has only in-frame clones and lacks some. The data contain a few hundred thousand clones, around 21% of them singletons. The sample was naive CD4+ T cells from blood. This TCR derives from a woman in her thirties or forties with type 1 diabetes. The chain recombines TRBV7-9 with TRBJ1-4; no definite D call. The DNA for the CDR3 is TGTGCCAGCAGCATCATGGTCGGGACAACTAATGAAAAACTGTTTTTT. Amino acids: CASSIMVGTTNEKLFF.